Below are 25 T cell receptor beta chains sequenced from a single sample in a study of cytomegalovirus exposure and HLA in healthy donors. The PCR contained 60 Vbeta and 13 Jbeta primers. Method: immunoSEQ multiplex PCR; TCRdb's copy keeps in-frame clones and lacks some. This repertoire includes some 120,000 clones. Source material: PBMCs. The receptors here all came from a woman aged 60-75 years in good health and CMV-seronegative.

The genes are TRBV7-3 and TRBJ2-3; 8 positions match TRBD1. Germline CDR1 SGHTA, CDR2 FQGTGA. After removal of 5 bases from V and 4 bases from J, the junction contained 8 bases not matched to a gene. This CDR3 comprises 15 residues. The CDR3 bases are TGTGCCAGCAGCCCACCTGGACAGGGTGCAGATACGCAGTATTTT. It encodes CASSPPGQGADTQYF.

The chain employs TRBV19 and TRBJ1-1, with a tentative D call TRBD1 (6 bases). The CDR3 is 13 residues long. The V and J ends lost 6 bases and 3 bases respectively, with 11 bases between them. CDR1 LNHDA and CDR2 SQIVND come from the germline V gene (reference sequence). CDR3 amino acids: CASSDRQDTEAFF. As DNA, the CDR3 is TGTGCCAGTAGCGATAGACAGGACACTGAAGCTTTCTTT.

The chain joins TRBV2 to TRBJ2-2; the match to TRBD2 covers 8 bases. The CDR3 is made up of 15 amino acids. The V gene end was trimmed by 7 bases and the J gene end by 5 bases; junction bases not matched to a gene: 9. CDR1 and CDR2 (germline): SNHLY, FYNNEI. DNA for the CDR3: TGTGCCAGCAAGGGGGAGCGGGGGCGGACCGGGGAGCTGTTTTTT. Translating it yields CASKGERGRTGELFF.

Points on this clone: This specimen includes other DNA sequences encoding the same CDR3. V gene TRBV30 combines with J gene TRBJ1-6, with D unclear. Deletions cut 1 base from V and 4 bases from J, with 17 bases between. This CDR3 has 17 amino acids. CDR1 GTSNPN and CDR2 SVGIG come from the germline V gene (reference sequence). In nucleotides, the CDR3 is TGTGCCTGGAGTGCCCCTGGCGGGCGGGCTTATAATTCACCCCTCCACTTT. Translating gives CAWSAPGGRAYNSPLHF.

The V call is TRBV10-3, the J call TRBJ2-1; 10 nucleotides match TRBD1. This CDR3 has 13 residues. CDR1 is ENHRY, CDR2 SYGVKD, per germline. J was trimmed by 9 bases and V by 6 bases; bases with no gene match: 5. The CDR3, as DNA: TGTGCCATCAGAGGGGACAGGGGAGGTGAGCAGTTCTTC. Its translation: CAIRGDRGGEQFF.

The chain uses TRBV28 and TRBJ2-1, with 8 bases aligning to TRBD1. The CDR3 is 15 residues long. In germline, CDR1 is MDHEN, CDR2 SYDVKM. Germline trimming cut 4 bases from V and 2 bases from J; bases unmatched to any gene: 4. DNA for the CDR3: TGTGCCAGCAGTTCCACGGGACAGGCCTACAATGAGCAGTTCTTC. As protein: CASSSTGQAYNEQFF.

Regarding this clone: An end of the junction differs from the germline gene, which may be a read error. V is TRBV2 and J is TRBJ1-5; 10 nucleotides agree with TRBD1. CDR1 SNHLY and CDR2 FYNNEI come from the germline V gene. CDR3 length equals 15 residues. The CDR3 DNA sequence: TGTGCCAGTAGTGGGGACAGGGGTATTAATCAGCCCCAGCATTTT. It codes for CASSGDRGINQPQHF.

The rearrangement links TRBV9 to TRBJ1-3; 7 nucleotides align to TRBD1. Trimming cost V 6 bases and J 0 bases; bases outside gene matches: 6. Germline CDR1 reads SGDLS; CDR2 reads YYNGEE. CDR3 length equals 15 residues. DNA for the CDR3: TGTGCCAGCACCCGGGACAGCCTCTCTGGAAACACCATATATTTT. It encodes CASTRDSLSGNTIYF.

This rearrangement joins TRBV7-3 to TRBJ2-3, with TRBD2 matching 12 bases. This CDR3 contains 16 residues. The trim removed 4 bases at V and 1 base at J, leaving 3 bases unmatched. Germline CDR1 is SGHTA and CDR2 is FQGTGA. The CDR3 here is CASSSRLAGGTDTQYF. CDR3 nucleotide sequence: TGTGCCAGCAGCTCCCGACTAGCGGGGGGCACAGATACGCAGTATTTT.

V is TRBV4-1 and J is TRBJ1-3; possible D gene TRBD1, 6 bases. The CDR3 has 15 residues. V dropped 4 bases and J dropped 0 bases, with 10 bases sitting between them. Per the germline V gene, CDR1 is MGHRA and CDR2 is YSYEKL. Here the CDR3 DNA reads TGCGCCAGCAGCCTTTGGGACAACTCTGGAAACACCATATATTTT. Protein: CASSLWDNSGNTIYF.

The CDR3 bases are TGTGCCAGCAGCTTATTTGCGGAGACTGAAGCTTTCTTT. It specifies CASSLFAETEAFF. This chain links TRBV7-9 with TRBJ1-1; no clear D gene. There are 13 residues in the CDR3. From germline, CDR1 is SEHNR and CDR2 FQNEAQ (reference sequence). Trimming pared 2 bases from V and 5 bases from J, leaving 9 bases between. Filled out from reference TRBV7-9 and TRBJ1-1, the complete variable domain reads DTGVSQNPRHKITKRGQNVTFRCDPISEHNRLYWYRQTLGQGPEFLTYFQNEAQLEKSRLLSDRFSAERPKGSFSTLEIQRTEQGDSAMYLCASSLFAETEAFFGQGTRLTVV.

The rearrangement uses TRBV19 and TRBJ1-5; 11 positions match TRBD1. CDR1 and CDR2 from the germline V gene are LNHDA and SQIVND (reference sequence). Trimming at V came to 3 bases and at J to 7 bases, leaving 5 bases not matched to a gene. CDR3 length equals 15 residues. CDR3 loop: CASSMGQGGGQPQHF. Here the CDR3 DNA reads TGTGCCAGTAGTATGGGACAGGGGGGAGGACAGCCCCAGCATTTT.

The J gene is TRBJ2-3, the V gene TRBV7-9; the D gene is possibly TRBD1 (5 bases). V was clipped by 5 bases and J by 1 base, with 16 bases between them. Germline V lookup: CDR1 SEHNR, CDR2 FQNEAQ (reference sequence). The CDR3 contains 16 residues. The CDR3 region is CASSPRVSRGTDTQYF. The CDR3, as DNA: TGTGCCAGCAGCCCCAGGGTCTCTCGAGGCACAGATACGCAGTATTTT.

CDR3 sequence: CATSRGDRNTEAFF. As DNA, the CDR3 is TGTGCCACCAGCAGAGGGGACAGAAACACTGAAGCTTTCTTT. The chain is built from TRBV15 and TRBJ1-1; TRBD1 matches at 7 bases. The length of the CDR3 is 14 residues. V lost 1 base, J lost 2 bases, and 1 base stayed unmatched. Per the germline V gene, CDR1 is LNHNV and CDR2 is YYDKDF (reference sequence).

V gene TRBV7-9 combines with J gene TRBJ1-2, with a tentative D call TRBD1 (5 bases). This CDR3 is 13 amino acids long. Trimming pared 5 bases from V and 8 bases from J, leaving 15 bases between. The V gene's germline CDR1 is SEHNR and CDR2 FQNEAQ (reference sequence). The CDR3 nucleotides read TGTGCCAGCAGCGAATGGGGAGGGGAAGGCTACACCTTC. This translates into CASSEWGGEGYTF.

The chain joins TRBV5-1 to TRBJ1-3, with D unclear. This CDR3 region has 14 residues. The germline V gene has CDR1 SGHRS and CDR2 YFSETQ. Trimming stripped 4 bases from V and 0 bases from J, with 8 bases between. CDR3 DNA sequence: TGCGCCAGCAGCGCGGGCAGCTCTGGAAACACCATATATTTT. Amino acid sequence: CASSAGSSGNTIYF. The full variable domain, its missing parts supplied by reference TRBV5-1 and TRBJ1-3, is KAGVTQTPRYLIKTRGQQVTLSCSPISGHRSVSWYQQTPGQGLQFLFEYFSETQRNKGNFPGRFSGRQFSNSRSEMNVSTLELGDSALYLCASSAGSSGNTIYFGEGSWLTVV.

This chain uses TRBV10-2 with TRBJ1-4; TRBD1 aligns across 10 bases. The CDR3 length is 15 residues. Per germline, CDR1 WSHSY and CDR2 SAAADI. The V and J ends lost 8 bases and 4 bases, in that order; junction bases with no gene match: 7. The CDR3 bases are TGCGCCAGCGGGACAGGGGAGGCTAATAATGAAAAACTGTTTTTT. Its translation is CASGTGEANNEKLFF.

The gene calls are TRBV4-1 and TRBJ2-7, with D maybe TRBD1 (5 bases). The CDR3 has 13 residues. V was cut by 1 base and J by 2 bases, with 6 bases left in between. Germline CDR1 MGHRA, CDR2 YSYEKL. For the CDR3, the DNA is TGCGCCAGCAGCCAAGTCAGGGCCTACGAGCAGTACTTC. Translated, it gives CASSQVRAYEQYF.

The gene calls are TRBV10-1 and TRBJ2-7; a possible D gene is TRBD1 (6 bases). The CDR3 is made up of 14 amino acids. Looked up from germline, CDR1 is WNHNN and CDR2 is SYGVQD (reference sequence). Trimming took 5 bases from V and 0 from J, leaving 11 bases between them. CDR3 loop: CASSRDISSYEQYF. CDR3 bases: TGCGCCAGCAGTCGGGACATCAGCTCCTACGAGCAGTACTTC.

The chain is built from TRBV2 and TRBJ1-1, with D perhaps TRBD1 (6 bases). Between the trimmed V and J ends, which lost 5 bases and 0 bases, there was a span of 10 bases. From germline, CDR1 is SNHLY and CDR2 FYNNEI. This CDR3 comprises 14 residues. The DNA for the CDR3 is TGTGCCAGCAGTCTTACAGGGCTGAACACTGAAGCTTTCTTT. Its translation: CASSLTGLNTEAFF.

The chain combines TRBV4-2 with TRBJ2-1, with 9 bases fitting TRBD1. The V and J ends lost 1 base and 4 bases, in that order; junction bases with no gene match: 2. This CDR3 is 15 amino acids long. From germline, CDR1 is LGHNA and CDR2 YNFKEQ. This CDR3 is CASSQGQGVYNEQFF. The DNA for the CDR3 is TGTGCCAGCAGCCAAGGACAGGGGGTTTACAATGAGCAGTTCTTC.

The chain has TRBV29-1 and TRBJ1-1; possibly TRBD1 for D (6 bases). Germline CDR1 reads SQVTM; CDR2 reads ANQGSEA. The CDR3 is 14 residues long. V dropped 4 bases and J dropped 3 bases, with 15 bases sitting between them. The CDR3 region is CSVALRQVDTEAFF. The CDR3 nucleotides are TGCAGCGTTGCCCTACGACAGGTGGACACTGAAGCTTTCTTT.

This sequence joins TRBV14 and TRBJ1-2, with D uncertain. Trimming took off 0 bases at V and 7 bases at J, with 12 bases between the two ends. The germline gives CDR1 SGHDN, CDR2 FVKESK. CDR3 length: 14 residues. The CDR3 DNA follows: TGTGCCAGCAGCCAAGATCGTCGTTTCGGTGGCTACACCTTC. Amino acids: CASSQDRRFGGYTF.

V and J are TRBV27 and TRBJ2-7; D remains unclear. CDR3 length: 11 residues. Germline CDR1 and CDR2: MNHEY and SMNVEV (reference sequence). V shed 5 bases and J shed 6 bases, with 8 bases lying between them. CDR3 bases: TGTGCCAGCAGTGCTCCAGGCGAGCAGTACTTC. It is translated as CASSAPGEQYF.

The V and J genes are TRBV2 and TRBJ1-5, with TRBD1 identical over 8 bases. The CDR3 contains 15 residues. Unmatched junction bases numbered 7, after V lost 4 bases and J lost 5 bases. Germline CDR1 reads SNHLY; CDR2 reads FYNNEI. DNA for the CDR3: TGTGCCAGCAGTGCAGACAGGGGTGGAGATCAGCCCCAGCATTTT. Its translation: CASSADRGGDQPQHF.